A single sample gave rise to the 26 T cell receptor beta chains below, sequenced in a study of T cells after yellow fever vaccination. TCRdb processed the 5' RACE reads anew with MiXCR; each CDR3 protein has one entry. The table lists some 600,000 distinct CDR3 sequences, about a sixth of them singletons. Specimen: PBMCs, collected about 5 days after the first yellow fever vaccination. All receptors come from a man between 18 and 29 years old who received the YFV17D yellow fever vaccine.

The chain uses TRBV5-1 and TRBJ2-5; no reliable D call. The V gene lost 0 bases and the J gene lost 2 bases, with 14 bases spanning the gap. Germline lookup yields CDR1 SGHRS and CDR2 YFSETQ. This CDR3 region has 16 residues. The CDR3 loop reads CASSLVSRKGQETQYF. The CDR3 nucleotides read TGCGCCAGCAGCTTGGTATCCAGAAAGGGACAAGAGACCCAGTACTTC.

This sequence joins TRBV29-1 and TRBJ1-1; D call uncertain. Trimming left V 4 bases short and J 4 bases short, with 10 bases between. This CDR3 spans 12 amino acids. Germline V gene data show CDR1 as SQVTM and CDR2 as ANQGSEA. The CDR3 DNA follows: TGCAGCGTTGGCGCTCAAGGCACTGAAGCTTTCTTT. As protein: CSVGAQGTEAFF.

The chain employs TRBV9 and TRBJ2-3, with D possibly being TRBD2 (5 bases). The CDR3 consists of 15 residues. Germline assignment: CDR1 SGDLS and CDR2 YYNGEE. Trimming stripped 4 bases from V and 4 bases from J, with 16 bases between. The CDR3 DNA reads TGTGCCAGCAGCTCACGCCGGGAAACATCAGATACGCAGTATTTT. Its translation is CASSSRRETSDTQYF.

The chain uses TRBV7-3 and TRBJ2-3; perhaps D is TRBD1 or TRBD2 (5 bases each). V was trimmed by 1 base and J by 2 bases, leaving 10 bases between them. The CDR3 is 15 amino acids. Germline CDR1 SGHTA, CDR2 FQGTGA. The DNA of the CDR3 is TGTGCCAGCAGCTTAATGGGACGGTACACAGATACGCAGTATTTT. It translates to CASSLMGRYTDTQYF.

J is TRBJ2-2 and V is TRBV9, with a tentative D call TRBD1 (5 bases). The V gene's germline CDR1 is SGDLS and CDR2 YYNGEE. Trimming removed 0 bases at V and 6 bases at J, with 18 bases between. The CDR3 has 17 residues. As DNA, the CDR3 is TGTGCCAGCAGCGTAGATGCGTTGGCAGGGAAGGCCGGGGAGCTGTTTTTT. Its translation: CASSVDALAGKAGELFF. The complete variable domain, with remaining parts taken from reference TRBV9 and TRBJ2-2, reads DSGVTQTPKHLITATGQRVTLRCSPRSGDLSVYWYQQSLDQGLQFLIQYYNGEERAKGNILERFSAQQFPDLHSELNLSSLELGDSALYFCASSVDALAGKAGELFFGEGSRLTVL.

This clonotype was observed a few times. The chain combines TRBV18 with TRBJ1-2; the D is unclear. Germline V gives CDR1 KGHSH, CDR2 LQKENI. This CDR3 comprises 13 residues. Trimming pared 2 bases from V and 2 bases from J, leaving 6 bases between. In DNA form, the CDR3 reads TGTGCCAGCTCACCATCCCGAAACTATGGCTACACCTTC. Amino acids: CASSPSRNYGYTF. Variable domain in full (rest from reference TRBV18 and TRBJ1-2): NAGVMQNPRHLVRRRGQEARLRCSPMKGHSHVYWYRQLPEEGLKFMVYLQKENIIDESGMPKERFSAEFPKEGPSILRIQQVVRGDSAAYFCASSPSRNYGYTFGSGTRLTVV.

This clonotype was counted between two and nine times. V usage is TRBV18 and J usage is TRBJ2-7; no clear D. Germline CDR1 reads KGHSH; CDR2 reads LQKENI. V lost 2 bases to trimming and J lost 3 bases, with 11 bases between them. This CDR3 has 14 amino acids. The CDR3 protein is CASSPRSQGYEQYV. The CDR3 DNA reads TGTGCCAGCTCACCAAGATCACAAGGCTACGAGCAGTACGTC.

The V call is TRBV4-1, the J call TRBJ1-4; TRBD1 matches at 7 bases. V was pared by 4 bases and J by 4 bases, with 6 bases of the junction left unmatched. The CDR3 loop spans 15 amino acids. Germline V lookup: CDR1 MGHRA, CDR2 YSYEKL. CDR3 amino acids: CASSPPGGRNEKLFF. The CDR3 DNA reads TGCGCCAGCAGCCCTCCAGGGGGGCGTAATGAAAAACTGTTTTTT.

This sequence joins TRBV12-5 and TRBJ2-3; TRBD2 aligns across 7 bases. CDR1 is LGHNT and CDR2 is FRNRAP in the germline V gene. The CDR3 has 15 amino acids. The J segment lost 3 bases and the V segment lost 6 bases, leaving 9 bases of the junction unmatched. CDR3 DNA: TGTGCTAGTGGCCCCGGGACTACTGCAACAGATACGCAGTATTTT. This translates into CASGPGTTATDTQYF.

The chain couples TRBV4-3 to TRBJ2-3; 8 bases are shared with TRBD1. This CDR3 contains 18 residues. Germline assignment: CDR1 LGHNA and CDR2 YSLEER. The junction had 12 bases not matched to a gene; V was cut back by 0 bases and J by 4 bases. The DNA for the CDR3 is TGCGCCAGCAGCCAAGAGTATCTAGGGACAGGTAGCCCAGATACGCAGTATTTT. Its protein is CASSQEYLGTGSPDTQYF.

There are a few counts of this clonotype. The chain employs TRBV29-1 and TRBJ1-2; weak D call: TRBD1 (5 bases). The CDR3 extends over 11 amino acids. V shed 7 bases and J shed 4 bases, with 10 bases lying between them. Germline V gene data show CDR1 as SQVTM and CDR2 as ANQGSEA. The chain's CDR3 is CSGRGVYGYTF. CDR3 nucleotides: TGCAGCGGTAGGGGCGTCTATGGCTACACCTTC.

V is TRBV28 and J is TRBJ2-1, with 8 bases that match TRBD1. The germline V gene has CDR1 MDHEN and CDR2 SYDVKM. The CDR3 runs 16 residues. Germline trimming cut 5 bases from V and 8 bases from J; bases unmatched to any gene: 14. For the CDR3, the DNA is TGTGCCAGCAGTATCACCGGGACAGGTATTTCTGATGAGCAGTTCTTC. Translation gives CASSITGTGISDEQFF.

This clonotype was seen at least ten times. The J gene is TRBJ1-4, the V gene TRBV7-6; D is ambiguous. Germline values: CDR1 SGHVS, CDR2 FNYEAQ. This CDR3 spans 15 amino acids. Trimming removed 2 bases from V and 0 bases from J, with 7 bases in between. CDR3 nucleotide sequence: TGTGCCAGCAGCTTAAGACCGGCAACTAATGAAAAACTGTTTTTT. Translation gives CASSLRPATNEKLFF.

This clonotype turned up a few times. The chain uses TRBV7-2 and TRBJ1-1; no firm D call. Trimming left V 0 bases short and J 0 bases short, with 8 bases between. The CDR3 sequence is 15 residues long. CDR1 is SGHTA and CDR2 is FQGNSA in the germline V gene. CDR3 protein: CASSLAFPMNTEAFF. DNA of the CDR3: TGTGCCAGCAGCTTAGCTTTTCCGATGAACACTGAAGCTTTCTTT.

The chain is built from TRBV6-5 and TRBJ1-6, with D perhaps matching TRBD1 (5 bases). Trimming cost V 3 bases and J 9 bases, with 12 bases left between them. This CDR3 is built from 14 residues. Germline V CDR1 and CDR2: MNHEY, SVGAGI. CDR3 sequence: CASSYRGWRSPLHF. The CDR3 nucleotides are TGTGCCAGCAGTTATCGGGGCTGGCGTTCACCCCTCCACTTT.

DNA for the CDR3: TGTGCCAGCAGCTTACACGGATTACAATGGCCCCAGCATTTT. Translated, it gives CASSLHGLQWPQHF. This rearrangement joins TRBV7-2 to TRBJ1-5; D uncertain. The germline gives CDR1 SGHTA, CDR2 FQGNSA. Trimming took off 2 bases at V and 9 bases at J, with 14 bases between the two ends. This CDR3 has 14 amino acids. The complete variable domain, with remaining parts taken from reference TRBV7-2 and TRBJ1-5, reads GAGVSQSPSNKVTEKGKDVELRCDPISGHTALYWYRQSLGQGLEFLIYFQGNSAPDKSGLPSDRFSAERTGGSVSTLTIQRTQQEDSAVYLCASSLHGLQWPQHFGDGTRLSIL.

This clonotype was seen more than once but under ten times. The V and J genes are TRBV3-1 and TRBJ1-5, with D tentatively TRBD1 (5 bases). The CDR3 contains 14 residues. Germline V gene sequence: CDR1 LGHDT, CDR2 YNNKEL (reference sequence). The V and J ends lost 4 bases and 5 bases respectively, with 12 bases between them. CDR3 protein: CASSRFQGDQPQHF. Written as DNA, the CDR3 is TGTGCCAGCAGCCGGTTCCAGGGAGATCAGCCCCAGCATTTT.

This clonotype has more than one count but fewer than ten. The chain recombines TRBV5-1 with TRBJ2-7; either TRBD1 or TRBD2 may fit D (5 bases each). V dropped 4 bases and J dropped 2 bases, with 16 bases sitting between them. The CDR3 has 15 residues. Germline loops: CDR1 SGHRS, CDR2 YFSETQ. The CDR3 nucleotides are TGCGCCAGCAGCCGTCGGGTTGAGGGGACCTACGAGCAGTACTTC. Protein product: CASSRRVEGTYEQYF.

There are a few counts of this clonotype. The rearrangement joins TRBV7-2 to TRBJ1-3; 8 bases line up with TRBD1. The trim removed 4 bases at V and 4 bases at J, leaving 6 bases unmatched. CDR1 and CDR2 (germline): SGHTA, FQGNSA. The CDR3 sequence is 15 residues long. The CDR3 bases are TGTGCCAGCAGCTCAACCCGGGACAGGGGAAACACCATATATTTT. This codes for CASSSTRDRGNTIYF.

The J gene is TRBJ2-3, the V gene TRBV9, with D possibly being TRBD1 (6 bases). The CDR3 covers 16 residues. V was trimmed by 1 base and J by 4 bases, leaving 16 bases between them. The germline CDR1 and CDR2 sequences are SGDLS and YYNGEE. CDR3 coding DNA: TGTGCCAGCAGCGTATTGGGGGCCGTTCGACCAGATACGCAGTATTTT. Translating gives CASSVLGAVRPDTQYF.

Regarding this clonotype: Lacking the conserved final phenylalanine or tryptophan, this CDR3 likely reflects a read error. The chain recombines TRBV11-2 with TRBJ2-5; D possibly corresponds to TRBD2 (7 bases). The V gene's germline CDR1 is SGHAT and CDR2 FQNNGV. The CDR3 length is 14 residues. V was pared by 5 bases and J by 5 bases, with 15 bases between. CDR3 region: CASSPRGAWETQYL. For the CDR3, the DNA is TGTGCCAGCAGCCCCCGGGGGGCTTGGGAGACCCAGTACCTC.

This clonotype was recorded only once. This CDR3 reads CASSLVTSNQPQHF. The CDR3 coding sequence is TGTGCCAGCAGCTTAGTCACCAGCAATCAGCCCCAGCATTTT. The chain couples TRBV7-9 to TRBJ1-5; D is unclear. There are 14 residues in the CDR3. The germline V gene has CDR1 SEHNR and CDR2 FQNEAQ (reference sequence). V lost 1 base to trimming and J lost 1 base, with 5 bases between them.

A few counts support this clonotype. V gene TRBV7-3 combines with J gene TRBJ2-2, with unresolved D. This CDR3 is 14 amino acids long. CDR1 and CDR2 from the germline V gene are SGHTA and FQGTGA. The V end lost 4 bases, the J end lost 6 bases, and 12 bases lay between the germline ends. CDR3 in DNA: TGTGCCAGCAGCTCAGGTCCACAACCCGGGGAGCTGTTTTTT. This translates into CASSSGPQPGELFF. Combining the CDR3 with reference TRBV7-3 and TRBJ2-2 gives the whole variable domain GAGVSQTPSNKVTEKGKYVELRCDPISGHTALYWYRQSLGQGPEFLIYFQGTGAADDSGLPNDRFFAVRPEGSVSTLKIQRTERGDSAVYLCASSSGPQPGELFFGEGSRLTVL.

The gene calls are TRBV9 and TRBJ2-5, with D unclear. The CDR3 is 13 amino acids. V gave up 3 bases and J gave up 5 bases, with 11 bases separating them. Germline CDR1 SGDLS, CDR2 YYNGEE. The CDR3 reads CASSGDPPETQYF. The CDR3, as DNA: TGTGCCAGCAGCGGTGACCCCCCGGAGACCCAGTACTTC.

This clonotype has only a few counts. The chain has TRBV7-9 and TRBJ2-3; D is possibly TRBD1 (5 bases). The V end was cut by 5 bases, the J end by 6 bases, with 15 bases between. CDR1 is SEHNR, CDR2 FQNEAQ, per germline (reference sequence). The CDR3 covers 14 residues. This CDR3 reads CASSPSFGADTQYF. The CDR3 bases are TGTGCCAGCAGCCCTTCGTTTGGGGCGGATACGCAGTATTTT.

This clonotype has a handful of counts. The CDR3 DNA reads as TGTGCCAGCAGCCCGACTGGACTATCCTCCATTCAGTACTTC. It specifies CASSPTGLSSIQYF. The V and J genes are TRBV6-2 or TRBV6-3 and TRBJ2-4, with D possibly TRBD2 on 6 matching bases. Germline CDR1 is MNHEY and CDR2 is SVGEGT. This CDR3 has 14 amino acids. V gave up 6 bases and J gave up 9 bases, with 18 bases separating them.